This T cell receptor (beta chain) was sequenced for a study of human T cells and chemical hapten exposure. Study details: Researchers reported sensitizing an approximately 2 cm by approximately 2 cm upper inner arm skin site with 2% DPC.

Stated time point: pre-sensitization, week 0. Treatment: therapeutic diphenylcyclopropenone sensitization with weekly scalp DPC. Total RNA extraction was carried out from unfractionated whole blood. Study-level results: TCRs at a frequency above 1 in 1000 stayed unchanged with DPC sensitization.

Notes on this clonotype: Its antigen is unknown.

One entry per CDR3 protein, called by TCRdb with MiXCR from the RACE reads. The sample lists more than 75,000 distinct CDR3 sequences, around 9.5% occurring once. Germline CDR1 reads LGHNA; CDR2 reads YSLEER. The ends lost 4 bases at V and 2 bases at J; junction bases unmatched: 5. This CDR3 comprises 14 residues. The chain links TRBV4-3 to TRBJ2-7; 7 nucleotides match TRBD2. This TCR came from a woman between 35 and 50 years old with alopecia areata. Some clones in this sample may be carry-over from other donors' samples. The specimen was whole blood, collected in connection with sensitization to the hapten diphenylcyclopropenone (DPC). The CDR3: CASSPGLPTYEQYF. The CDR3 DNA reads as TGCGCCAGCAGCCCGGGACTACCTACCTACGAGCAGTACTTC.